A single T cell receptor beta chain is shown here with its context. Its antigen is undetermined. Per germline, CDR1 SGHTA and CDR2 FQGNSA. The V gene end was trimmed by 5 bases and the J gene end by 2 bases; junction bases not matched to a gene: 8. The CDR3 has 15 residues. TCRdb keeps only in-frame clones here, not all; method: immunoSEQ multiplex PCR. The sample consists of about 110,000 clones, nearly 97% of them appearing once. These data come from a study of cytomegalovirus exposure and HLA in healthy donors. General study points: It was approximately 150 TCR beta chains that were listed as cytomegalovirus-associated.

This clonotype was sampled from a young woman in good health and CMV-seronegative. J is TRBJ2-7 and V is TRBV7-2, with 8 bases lining up with TRBD1. Material for sequencing was PBMCs. The CDR3 region is CASSTGTGLTYEQYF. The CDR3 region has the DNA TGTGCCAGCAGCACCGGGACAGGACTTACCTACGAGCAGTACTTC. Looking up the rest from reference TRBV7-2 and TRBJ2-7 gives the full variable domain: GAGVSQSPSNKVTEKGKDVELRCDPISGHTALYWYRQSLGQGLEFLIYFQGNSAPDKSGLPSDRFSAERTGGSVSTLTIQRTQQEDSAVYLCASSTGTGLTYEQYFGPGTRLTVT.